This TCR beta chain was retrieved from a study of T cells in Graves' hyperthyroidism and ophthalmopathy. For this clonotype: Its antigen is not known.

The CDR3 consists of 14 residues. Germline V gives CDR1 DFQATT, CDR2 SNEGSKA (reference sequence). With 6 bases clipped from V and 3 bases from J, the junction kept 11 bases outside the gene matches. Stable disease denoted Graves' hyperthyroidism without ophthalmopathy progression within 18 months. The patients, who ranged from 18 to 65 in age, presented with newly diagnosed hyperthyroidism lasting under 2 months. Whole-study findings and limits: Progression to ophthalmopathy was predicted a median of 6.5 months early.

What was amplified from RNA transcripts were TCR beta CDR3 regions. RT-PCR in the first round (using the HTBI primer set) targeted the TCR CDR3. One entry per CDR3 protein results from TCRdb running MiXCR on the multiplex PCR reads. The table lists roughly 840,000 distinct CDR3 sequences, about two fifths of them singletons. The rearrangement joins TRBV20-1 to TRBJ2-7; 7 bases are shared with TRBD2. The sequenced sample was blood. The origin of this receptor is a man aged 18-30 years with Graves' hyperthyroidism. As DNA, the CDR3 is TGCAGTGCCCGAGGGCGGGAGAATAACTACGAGCAGTACTTC. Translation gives CSARGRENNYEQYF.